The 6 T cell receptor beta chains presented below share a single source sample, sequenced in a study of blood T cells in healthy people across ages. A second PCR, run for about 7 to 11 cycles, used a sample-barcoded 5' primer plus a J-beta primer mix. TCRdb re-derived calls from the 5' RACE reads in MiXCR, one entry per CDR3 protein. Found here are approximately 1.5 million distinct CDR3 sequences, approximately 42% of them singletons; the top ten hold about 3.8%. The sample was blood. The source of these receptors is a woman aged 18-30 years in good health.

The V gene is TRBV7-2, the J gene TRBJ1-2, with 7 bases matching TRBD1. Germline V gene sequence: CDR1 SGHTA, CDR2 FQGNSA. V was pared by 5 bases and J by 10 bases, with 7 bases of the junction left unmatched. The CDR3 length is 12 residues. The CDR3 protein is CASSQQGSDYTF. In nucleotides, the CDR3 is TGTGCCAGCAGCCAACAGGGGTCTGACTACACCTTC.

This chain links TRBV12-3 or TRBV12-4 with TRBJ2-7; no clear D. V gave up 8 bases and J gave up 4 bases, with 9 bases separating them. The length of the CDR3 is 11 residues. CDR3 in amino acids: CASADLYEQYF. In DNA, the CDR3 is TGTGCCAGCGCCGACCTTTACGAGCAGTACTTC.

The chain recombines TRBV12-3 or TRBV12-4 with TRBJ2-6; weak D call: TRBD2 (5 bases). V was shortened by 7 bases and J by 0 bases, with 10 bases between the two germline ends. CDR3 length: 15 residues. The DNA of the CDR3 is TGTGCCAGCACGACGGGGAACTCTGGGGCCAACGTCCTGACTTTC. This codes for CASTTGNSGANVLTF.

In the case of this clonotype: This may be a read error: a much more frequent sequence differs by one nucleotide. The gene calls are TRBV4-2 and TRBJ1-1; unclear D gene. The V gene lost 5 bases and the J gene lost 0 bases, with 7 bases spanning the gap. This CDR3 has 13 amino acids. The germline CDR1 and CDR2 sequences are LGHNA and YNFKEQ. Here the CDR3 DNA reads TGTGCCAGCAGCGACGGTGTGAACACTGAAGCTTTCTTT. Its translation is CASSDGVNTEAFF.

This clonotype occurred once. At one end, the junction sequence differs from germline, possibly due to a read error. The chain uses TRBV20-1 and TRBJ2-3; 8 nucleotides line up with TRBD1. In germline, CDR1 is DFQATT, CDR2 SNEGSKA (reference sequence). This CDR3 contains 13 residues. The CDR3 loop is CSAGDRGRYTQYF. The CDR3 DNA reads as TGCAGTGCTGGAGACAGGGGAAGGTACACGCAGTATTTT.

This chain links TRBV4-1 with TRBJ2-7; weak D call: TRBD2 (5 bases). Germline CDR1 is MGHRA and CDR2 is YSYEKL. This CDR3 is built from 15 residues. Deletions cut 2 bases from V and 1 base from J, with 12 bases between. CDR3 nucleotide sequence: TGCGCCAGCAGCCAAAGGACTGGACCATCCTACGAGCAGTACTTC. It specifies CASSQRTGPSYEQYF.